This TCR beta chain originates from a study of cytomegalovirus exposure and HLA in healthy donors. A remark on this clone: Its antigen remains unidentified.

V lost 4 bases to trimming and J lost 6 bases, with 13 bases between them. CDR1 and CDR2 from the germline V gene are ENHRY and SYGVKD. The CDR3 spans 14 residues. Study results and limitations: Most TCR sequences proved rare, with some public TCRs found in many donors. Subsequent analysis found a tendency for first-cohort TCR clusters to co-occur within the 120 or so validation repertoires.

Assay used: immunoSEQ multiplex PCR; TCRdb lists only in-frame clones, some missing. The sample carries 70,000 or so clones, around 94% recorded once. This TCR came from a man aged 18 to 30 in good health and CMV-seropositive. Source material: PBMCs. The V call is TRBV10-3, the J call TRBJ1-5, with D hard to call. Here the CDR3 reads CAISATGGSQPQHF. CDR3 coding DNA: TGTGCCATCAGTGCCACGGGAGGTAGTCAGCCCCAGCATTTT.